These T cell receptor beta chains were read from a single sample in a study of vaccination and CD4 T cells after COVID-19. MiXCR, run by TCRdb on the PCR reads, gives a single entry per CDR3 protein. The table has some 3,000 distinct CDR3 sequences, roughly 77% seen once. No cognate antigen is known for these TCRs. Sequencing was carried out using CD4+ T cells from blood, cultured in vitro. The receptor source for this set is a human donor who had recovered from COVID-19. The CDR3 runs from the conserved cysteine through the conserved F or W. A D gene is named only where the DNA matches it firmly. The size field is filled for only some rows; it gives once, few, many or a size class.

. TRBJ1-3 TRBV5-1 TRBD1 CASSNWDRGRNTIYF TGCGCCAGCAGCAACTGGGACAGGGGGCGAAACACCATATATTTT
. TRBJ1-1 TRBV20-1 . CSARLPLGSTEAFF TGCAGTGCTAGACTTCCCTTGGGGAGCACTGAAGCTTTCTTT
. TRBJ2-3 TRBV7-3 . CASSPSGPQYF TGTGCCAGCAGCCCATCGGGCCCGCAGTATTTT
. TRBJ2-1 TRBV4-1 TRBD2 CASSQTSGGGMNEQFF TGCGCCAGCAGCCAAACTAGCGGGGGGGGCATGAATGAGCAGTTCTTC
. TRBJ1-2 TRBV6-1 . CASTHIREGDGYTF TGTGCCAGCACCCACATCAGAGAGGGGGATGGCTACACCTTC
once TRBJ1-5 TRBV10-3 TRBD1 CAIRDRPNQPQHF TGTGCCATCAGGGACAGGCCCAATCAGCCCCAGCATTTT
. TRBJ1-6 TRBV20-1 TRBD1 CSANERQGIDNSPLHF TGCAGTGCCAACGAAAGACAGGGGATAGATAATTCACCCCTCCACTTT
once TRBJ2-1 TRBV14 . CASSQAGRASDEQFF TGTGCCAGCAGCCAAGCAGGACGAGCCTCCGATGAGCAGTTCTTC
. TRBJ2-1 TRBV20-1 TRBD2 CSAPELAGGLSYNEQFF TGCAGTGCTCCTGAACTAGCGGGGGGCCTCTCCTACAATGAGCAGTTCTTC
. TRBJ1-1 TRBV6-1 . CASSGRTGSLEAFF TGTGCCAGCAGTGGCCGCACAGGCAGTCTTGAAGCTTTCTTT